This entry features one TCR beta chain sequence. Its antigen is not known. This entry comes from a study of PD-1 blockade in classical Hodgkin lymphoma. Time point given: cycle 4 day 1 (C4D1), after 6 weeks of nivolumab. There was relapse after autologous stem cell transplantation in every patient, and there was variation in brentuximab vedotin exposure. Researchers used magnetic negative selection to pull out pure CD4+ T cells from thawed PBMCs. V gave up 0 bases and J gave up 0 bases, with 7 bases separating them. Germline V gives CDR1 SGHRS, CDR2 YFSETQ. The CDR3 is 14 residues long. Only in-frame clones appear in the TCRdb table, and some are missing; sequencing was by immunoSEQ multiplex PCR. Of around 30,000 clones in the sample, approximately 78% were seen once. General study points: By C4D1 there was a significant rise in CD4+ TCR diversity but not in CD8+ TCR diversity. Before treatment, TCR diversity in newly diagnosed patients was reportedly lower than in healthy donors. Patients who initiated nivolumab within 1 year of ASCT were excluded.

The clonotype originates from a human donor with classical Hodgkin lymphoma. The chain carries TRBV5-1 and TRBJ2-7, with unresolved D. The sequencing here drew on CD4+ T cells from blood, taken before the fourth cycle of nivolumab. Here the CDR3 reads CASSLAQSSYEQYF. The CDR3 DNA follows: TGCGCCAGCAGCTTGGCACAGTCCTCCTACGAGCAGTACTTC.